This T cell receptor beta chain was recorded in a study of patients and donors after allogeneic stem cell transplantation (dated by TCRdb to 2020 to 2022). There are 18 amino acids in the CDR3, from cysteine to phenylalanine inclusive. The sequence is cut down to CDR3 DNA, 54 bases in frame from base 1. With regard to this clonotype: Its antigen is currently not known. Nothing much larger sits one base from this clone, and base qualities are not available.

The method was RT-PCR. Sequencer: NextSeq 550. TCRdb trimmed the raw reads at Q25, called clones with MiXCR and kept productive beta chains. Every CDR3 protein is listed once, alongside the most common genes and DNA of its rows. The sample data list about 960,000 distinct CDR3 sequences, and 15% to 20% of these were observed just once. The biggest ten clones account for 5% to 6.5% of the sample. This clonotype was obtained from a human donor who was either an allogeneic HSCT recipient or a stem cell or donor lymphocyte infusion donor (not recorded which). It is not recorded whose cells these are; they may come from a transplant donor. Sequenced sample: blood, either unsorted or a sorted T cell fraction (not recorded which). The receptor chain draws on TRBV21-1 and TRBJ2-2; no check of the table's D call, TRBD1, against the DNA was made. TRBV21-1 is a documented pseudogene. The sequenced DNA: TGTGCCAGCACCTCGAAACAGGGGGTACGATCGAACACCGGGGAGCTGTTTTTT. This yields the protein CASTSKQGVRSNTGELFF.